This entry describes one TCR beta chain. Ten or more counts support this clonotype. Its specific antigen is unknown. Base qualities are missing; no much larger clone stands one base away. The reads were generated on an Illumina HiSeq 2500. Quantitative 5'-RACE with molecular barcodes was the method used to prepare the TCR beta libraries. Concerning the study's data processing: A new computational method based on a probabilistic model of VDJ rearrangement was used to identify disease-linked TCR variants. The raw public reads went through TCRdb reprocessing: fastp at Q25, MiXCR clone calling, in-frame beta chains kept. Rows with one shared CDR3 protein collapse into an entry with the most common genes and DNA. TCRdb's processing, not the authors' own work, is the source of the V and J calls. The sample yields about 170,000 distinct CDR3 sequences; about 16% were counted once. The ten largest clones take up over 7.5% of the sample.

The record originates from a study of CD8 T cells in ankylosing spondylitis (dated by TCRdb to about 2017). Regarding the research as a whole: T cell receptor beta repertoires were profiled in healthy donors and ankylosing spondylitis patients so that disease-linked TCR variants could be found. The full study cohort comprised 25 or so ankylosing spondylitis patients and 85 to 120 healthy donors. Samples of peripheral blood were taken, and for ankylosing spondylitis patients, synovial fluid was collected as well. The research as a whole found: Some motif variants were previously reported in synovial fluid and blood of reactive arthritis patients, suggesting common disease-initiation mechanisms. The disease-linked clones had a CD8+ phenotype and were found at relatively low frequencies in peripheral blood. Blood from ankylosing spondylitis patients appeared to be characterized by a TCR beta motif composed of about eight highly homologous amino acid variants. The disease-linked clones were reported as significantly enriched in matched synovial fluid samples from ankylosing spondylitis patients.

The sequence was collected from a male donor with ankylosing spondylitis or in good health (not recorded which). The sequenced sample was blood, either unsorted or a sorted T cell fraction (not recorded which).

The sequence in DNA is TGTGCCAGCACCTCCGGGAGTACCAACTACGAGCAGTACTTC. It translates as CASTSGSTNYEQYF. The chain links TRBV12-3 or TRBV12-4 with TRBJ2-7, with a tentative D gene TRBD2 over 6 matching bases. V drops 7 bases and J drops 3 bases, leaving 16 bases in between. The CDR3 contains 14 residues, cysteine and phenylalanine counted. The sequence is cut down to CDR3 DNA, 42 bases in frame from base 1.